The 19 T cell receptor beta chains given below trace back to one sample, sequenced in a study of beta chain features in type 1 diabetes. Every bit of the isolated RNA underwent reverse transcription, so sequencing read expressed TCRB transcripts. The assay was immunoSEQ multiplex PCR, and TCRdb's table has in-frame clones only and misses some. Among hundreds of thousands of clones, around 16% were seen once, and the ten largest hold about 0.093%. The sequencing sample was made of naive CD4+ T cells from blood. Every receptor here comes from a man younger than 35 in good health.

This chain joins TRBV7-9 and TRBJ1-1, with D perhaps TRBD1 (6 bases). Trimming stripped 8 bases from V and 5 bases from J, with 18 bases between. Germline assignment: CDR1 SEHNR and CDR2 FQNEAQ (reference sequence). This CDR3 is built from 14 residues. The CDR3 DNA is TGTGCCAGCGCCCACGGGGGCAGGGCGACTGAAGCTTTCTTT. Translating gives CASAHGGRATEAFF.

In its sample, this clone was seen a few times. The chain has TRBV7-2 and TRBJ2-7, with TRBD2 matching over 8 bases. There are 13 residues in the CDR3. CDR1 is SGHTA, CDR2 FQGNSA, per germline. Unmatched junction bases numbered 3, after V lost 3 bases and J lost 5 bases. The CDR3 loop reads CASSFWTSHEQYF. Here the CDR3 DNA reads TGTGCCAGCAGCTTCTGGACTAGCCACGAGCAGTACTTC.

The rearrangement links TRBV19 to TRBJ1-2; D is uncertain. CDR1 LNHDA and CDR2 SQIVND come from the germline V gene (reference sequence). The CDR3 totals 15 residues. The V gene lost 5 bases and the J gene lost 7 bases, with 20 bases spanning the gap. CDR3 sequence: CASSDQLWAGIGYTF. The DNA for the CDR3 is TGTGCCAGTAGTGACCAGCTCTGGGCAGGAATTGGCTACACCTTC.

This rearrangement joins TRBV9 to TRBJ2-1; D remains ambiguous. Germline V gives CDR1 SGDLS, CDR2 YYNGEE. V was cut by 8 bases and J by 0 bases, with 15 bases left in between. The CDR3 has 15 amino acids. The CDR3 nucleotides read TGTGCCAGATTAACCACTGAAAGCTCCTACAATGAGCAGTTCTTC. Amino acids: CARLTTESSYNEQFF. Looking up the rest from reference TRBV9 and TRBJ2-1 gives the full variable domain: DSGVTQTPKHLITATGQRVTLRCSPRSGDLSVYWYQQSLDQGLQFLIQYYNGEERAKGNILERFSAQQFPDLHSELNLSSLELGDSALYFCARLTTESSYNEQFFGPGTRLTVL.

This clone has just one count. CDR3 DNA: TGTGCCTGGATCCCAGGTGGCCTCTATGGAAACACCATATATTTT. As protein: CAWIPGGLYGNTIYF. The rearrangement uses TRBV30 and TRBJ1-3, with unresolved D. Germline V gives CDR1 GTSNPN, CDR2 SVGIG (reference sequence). Trimming took off 4 bases at V and 3 bases at J, with 16 bases between the two ends. The CDR3 spans 15 residues.

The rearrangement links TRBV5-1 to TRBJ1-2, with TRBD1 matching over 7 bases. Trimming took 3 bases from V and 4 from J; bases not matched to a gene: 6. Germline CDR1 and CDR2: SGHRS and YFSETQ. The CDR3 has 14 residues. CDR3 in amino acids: CASSSTGWSYGYTF. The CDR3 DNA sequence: TGCGCCAGCAGCTCGACAGGGTGGAGCTATGGCTACACCTTC.

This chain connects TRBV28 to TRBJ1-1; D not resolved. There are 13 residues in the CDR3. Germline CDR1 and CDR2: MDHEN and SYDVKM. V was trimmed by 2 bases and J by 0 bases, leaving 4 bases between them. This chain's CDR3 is CASSLAVNTEAFF. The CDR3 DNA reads TGTGCCAGCAGTTTAGCGGTGAACACTGAAGCTTTCTTT.

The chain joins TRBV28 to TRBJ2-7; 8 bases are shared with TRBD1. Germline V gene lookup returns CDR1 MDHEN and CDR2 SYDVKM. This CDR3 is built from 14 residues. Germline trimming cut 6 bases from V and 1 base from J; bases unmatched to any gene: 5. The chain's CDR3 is CASSPGDRSYEQYF. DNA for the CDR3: TGTGCCAGCAGCCCGGGGGACAGGTCCTACGAGCAGTACTTC.

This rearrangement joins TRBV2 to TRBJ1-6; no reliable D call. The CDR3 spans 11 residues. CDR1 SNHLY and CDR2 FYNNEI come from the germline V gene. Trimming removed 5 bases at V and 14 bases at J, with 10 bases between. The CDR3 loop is CASSPQDSLHF. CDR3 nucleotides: TGTGCCAGCAGTCCCCAGGATTCCCTCCACTTT.

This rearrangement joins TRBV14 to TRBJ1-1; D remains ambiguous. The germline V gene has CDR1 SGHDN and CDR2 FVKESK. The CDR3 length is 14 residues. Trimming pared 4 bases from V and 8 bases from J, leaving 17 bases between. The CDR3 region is CASSLATLLGEAFF. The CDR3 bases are TGTGCCAGCAGCCTCGCGACTCTCTTAGGCGAAGCTTTCTTT. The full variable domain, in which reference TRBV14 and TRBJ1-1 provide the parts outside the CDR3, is EAGVTQFPSHSVIEKGQTVTLRCDPISGHDNLYWYRRVMGKEIKFLLHFVKESKQDESGMPNNRFLAERTGGTYSTLKVQPAELEDSGVYFCASSLATLLGEAFFGQGTRLTVV.

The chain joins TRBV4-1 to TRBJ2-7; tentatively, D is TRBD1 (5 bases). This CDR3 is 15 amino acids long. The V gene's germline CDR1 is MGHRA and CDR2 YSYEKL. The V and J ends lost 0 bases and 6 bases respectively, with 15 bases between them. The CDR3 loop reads CASSQDIQGIGEQYF. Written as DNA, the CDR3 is TGCGCCAGCAGCCAAGATATTCAGGGTATCGGCGAGCAGTACTTC.

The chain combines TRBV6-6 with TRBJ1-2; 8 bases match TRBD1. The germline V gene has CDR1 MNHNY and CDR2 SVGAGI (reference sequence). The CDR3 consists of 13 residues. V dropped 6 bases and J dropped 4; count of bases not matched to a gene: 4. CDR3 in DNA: TGTGCCAGCAGAGACAGGGGAAGCTATGGCTACACCTTC. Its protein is CASRDRGSYGYTF.

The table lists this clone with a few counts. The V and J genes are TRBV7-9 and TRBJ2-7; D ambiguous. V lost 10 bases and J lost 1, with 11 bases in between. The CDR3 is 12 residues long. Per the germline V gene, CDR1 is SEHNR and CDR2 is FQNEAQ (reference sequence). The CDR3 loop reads CATLPFSYEQYF. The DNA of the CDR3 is TGTGCCACCCTCCCGTTTTCCTACGAGCAGTACTTC.

This chain's CDR3 is CASSVEGGTPAFF. CDR3 coding DNA: TGTGCCAGCAGCGTAGAAGGGGGAACCCCCGCTTTCTTT. The rearrangement joins TRBV9 to TRBJ1-1; maybe TRBD1 (6 bases). V was trimmed by 0 bases and J by 11 bases, leaving 14 bases between them. Looked up from germline, CDR1 is SGDLS and CDR2 is YYNGEE. The CDR3 runs to 13 residues.

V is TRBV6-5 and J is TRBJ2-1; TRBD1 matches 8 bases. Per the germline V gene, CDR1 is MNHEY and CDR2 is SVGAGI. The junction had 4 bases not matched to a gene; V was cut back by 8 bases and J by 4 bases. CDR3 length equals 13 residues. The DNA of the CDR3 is TGTGCCAGCTCAGGGGGCAGGTACAATGAGCAGTTCTTC. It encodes CASSGGRYNEQFF.

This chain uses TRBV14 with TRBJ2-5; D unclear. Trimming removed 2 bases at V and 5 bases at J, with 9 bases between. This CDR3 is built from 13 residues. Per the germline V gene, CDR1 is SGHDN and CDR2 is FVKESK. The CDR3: CASSQRLQETQYF. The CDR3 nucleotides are TGTGCCAGCAGCCAAAGACTTCAGGAGACCCAGTACTTC. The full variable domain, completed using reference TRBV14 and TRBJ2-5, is EAGVTQFPSHSVIEKGQTVTLRCDPISGHDNLYWYRRVMGKEIKFLLHFVKESKQDESGMPNNRFLAERTGGTYSTLKVQPAELEDSGVYFCASSQRLQETQYFGPGTRLLVL.

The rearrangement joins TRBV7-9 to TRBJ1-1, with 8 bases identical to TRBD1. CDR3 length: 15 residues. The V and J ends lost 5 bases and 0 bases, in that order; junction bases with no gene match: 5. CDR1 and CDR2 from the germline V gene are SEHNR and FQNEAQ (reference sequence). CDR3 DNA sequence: TGTGCCAGCAGCGGACAGGGACTCATGAACACTGAAGCTTTCTTT. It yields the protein CASSGQGLMNTEAFF.

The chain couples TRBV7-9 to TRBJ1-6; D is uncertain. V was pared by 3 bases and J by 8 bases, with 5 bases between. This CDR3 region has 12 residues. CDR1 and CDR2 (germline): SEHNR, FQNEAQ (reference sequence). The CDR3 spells CASSLDYSPLHF. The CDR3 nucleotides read TGTGCCAGCAGCTTGGATTATTCACCCCTCCACTTT.

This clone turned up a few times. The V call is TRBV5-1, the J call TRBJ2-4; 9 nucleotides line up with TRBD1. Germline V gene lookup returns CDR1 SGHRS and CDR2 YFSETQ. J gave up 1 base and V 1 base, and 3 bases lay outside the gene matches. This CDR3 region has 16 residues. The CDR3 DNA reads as TGCGCCAGCAGCTTGACAGGGGGCAAGGCCAAAAACATTCAGTACTTC. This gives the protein CASSLTGGKAKNIQYF.